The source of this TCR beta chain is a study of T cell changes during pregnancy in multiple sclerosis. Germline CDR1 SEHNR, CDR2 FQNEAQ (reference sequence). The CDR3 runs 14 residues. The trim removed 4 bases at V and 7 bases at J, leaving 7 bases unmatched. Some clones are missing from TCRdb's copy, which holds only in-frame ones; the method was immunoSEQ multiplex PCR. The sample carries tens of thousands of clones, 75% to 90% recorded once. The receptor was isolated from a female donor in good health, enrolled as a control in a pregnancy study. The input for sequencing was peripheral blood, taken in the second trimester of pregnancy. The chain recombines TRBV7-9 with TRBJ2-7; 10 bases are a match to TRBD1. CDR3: CASSSTGTGDEQYF. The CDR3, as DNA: TGTGCCAGCAGCTCCACCGGGACAGGGGATGAGCAGTACTTC.